This T cell receptor (beta chain) was identified in a study of cytomegalovirus exposure and HLA in healthy donors. Study-wide points: Confirmation was obtained in vitro that a few CMV-associated chains are specific for CMV antigens. It was about 150 TCR beta chains that were listed as cytomegalovirus-associated.

Note on this clone: Its antigen is not known.

PCR used 60 Vbeta primers and 13 Jbeta primers. The repertoire was sequenced with immunoSEQ multiplex PCR; TCRdb's copy has only in-frame clones and lacks some. The sample totals just under 65,000 clones; its top ten clones hold roughly 15%. Trimming removed 9 bases at V and 8 bases at J, with 14 bases between. The CDR3 contains 12 residues. Germline V CDR1 and CDR2: SEHNR, FQNEAQ (reference sequence). Input material: PBMCs. The clonotype comes from a boy aged 10-17 years in good health and CMV-seronegative. The chain couples TRBV7-9 to TRBJ2-1; D is uncertain. CDR3 nucleotides: TGTGCCAGTACCATGATTTCGGATGAGCAGTTCTTC. Its protein product is CASTMISDEQFF.